A selection of T cell receptor beta chains follows, all from one sample in a study of vaccination effects on CD4 cells after COVID-19. TCRdb's copy holds only in-frame clones and misses some; the assay was immunoSEQ multiplex PCR. The sample consists of 30,000 to 35,000 clones, approximately 78% of them appearing once. No antigen has been assigned to these receptors. Sequenced here: CD4+ T cells from PBMCs cultured with a peptide pool, sampled before COVID-19 vaccination. The receptors were gathered from a human donor who had a prior SARS-CoV-2 infection. The CDR3 runs from the conserved cysteine through the conserved F or W. A D gene is named only where the DNA matches it firmly. Clone sizes are given selectively: once, few, many, or a class where the clone is expanded.

>.|TRBV6-5|.
CASSYSQMNTEAFF
>few|TRBV5-1|.
CASSRTATNEKLFF
>.|TRBV18|TRBD1
CASSPTQTLGTGTSNYGYTF
>.|TRBV7-2|.
CASSPDLNVLEQYF
>few|TRBV5-4|.
CASSKQSQGTNEKLFF
>.|TRBV12-3/TRBV12-4|.
CASKDINGDGYTF
>.|TRBV5-1|TRBD1
CASSLAGGAFNTEAFF
>.|TRBV11-3|.
CASSLVGLSEAFF
>.|TRBV2|.
CASNVSPGYEAFF
>.|TRBV5-4|.
CASIENPGASDTQYF
>.|TRBV18|.
CASSQQITGELFF
>.|TRBV18|.
CASSPPRTATYEQYF
>once|TRBV3-1/TRBV3-2|TRBD2
CASSQRASGSTDTQYF
>.|TRBV11-2|TRBD1
CASSLEGGDRGYYEQYF
>once|TRBV7-9|.
CASSRSSGGVYGYTF
>.|TRBV3-1/TRBV3-2|TRBD2
CASSPLAGAWNTGELFF
>.|TRBV5-1|.
CASSFKGGSNTEAFF
>.|TRBV6-5|.
CASSYSPDHVYEQYF
>.|TRBV6-2/TRBV6-3|.
CASSGAERSTDTQYF
>.|TRBV2|TRBD1
CASRGTVAYEQYF
>.|TRBV10-3|.
CAISEETLNQPQHF
>.|TRBV9|TRBD1
CASSVTGTGGSGYTF
>.|TRBV12-3/TRBV12-4|TRBD1
CASSLSDRAEAFF
>.|TRBV7-9|TRBD2
CASSLTSGYNEQFF
>.|TRBV6-5|.
CALGEYAENIQYF
>.|TRBV6-5|.
CASMDINEQFF
>.|TRBV15|.
CATSRDRYQPQHF
>.|TRBV6-5|.
CASSARRGTDTQYF
>.|TRBV15|TRBD2
CATSRDPMKRGGAGELFF
>few|TRBV4-2|TRBD2
CASSQASGAIGYNEQFF
>.|TRBV12-3/TRBV12-4|.
CASSPDRKRIQYF
>.|TRBV27|.
CASSLKSESNEQFF
>once|TRBV27|.
CASSLVNSPLHF
>.|TRBV5-1|.
CASSLEQAQNSPLHF
>.|TRBV19|.
CASSINQGWGEQYF
>.|TRBV7-9|.
CASSSGGGIQYF
>few|TRBV5-1|.
CASSSGESNQPQHF
>.|TRBV24-1|TRBD2
CATSDLEGGRDPGLGEQYF
>.|TRBV18|TRBD1
CASSTGTGWSTGELFF
>.|TRBV3-1/TRBV3-2|TRBD2
CASSPLDLAGDHNEQFF
>.|TRBV27|.
CASSARGSGYGYTF
>.|TRBV11-2|TRBD2
CASSLGGAGGSTDTQYF
>.|TRBV5-4|.
CASSLFGTTSYEQYF
>.|TRBV5-1|TRBD1
CASSLQGPSNEKLFF
>.|TRBV7-8|.
CASSLRAVRPGDTQYF
>once|TRBV28|.
CASSFLAGGSETQYF
>.|TRBV5-1|TRBD1
CASSSGTGGVPDYTF
>.|TRBV7-2|.
CASSLEVGVYGYTF
>.|TRBV7-3|TRBD1
CASSSDRAGTQYF